This entry lists 9 T cell receptor beta chains sequenced from one sample in a study of T cell responses to AZD1222 COVID-19 vaccine. Measured with immunoSEQ multiplex PCR; TCRdb has only the in-frame clones, and not every one. The sample yields about 130,000 clones, less than 95% seen once. This specimen was peripheral blood, taken on day 0 of MenACWY control vaccination. Source of these receptors: an adult in good health.

CDR3 bases: TGCAGCGTCGTTCAGGGGAAGAACGAGCAGTACTTC. This translates into CSVVQGKNEQYF. V gene TRBV29-1 combines with J gene TRBJ2-7; maybe TRBD1 (6 bases). The CDR3 is made up of 12 amino acids. Germline CDR1 SQVTM, CDR2 ANQGSEA. The V gene lost 6 bases and the J gene lost 5 bases, with 14 bases spanning the gap.

The chain recombines TRBV2 with TRBJ1-2; 11 nucleotides align to TRBD1. Germline CDR1 reads SNHLY; CDR2 reads FYNNEI. The CDR3 consists of 17 residues. Losses at the gene ends were 3 bases for V and 0 bases for J; bases not matched to a gene: 6. The CDR3 region is CASSDLDRGRANYGYTF. In DNA, the CDR3 is TGTGCCAGCAGTGACTTGGACAGGGGGCGAGCTAACTATGGCTACACCTTC.

This clone has a single count. The chain is built from TRBV19 and TRBJ2-2; D is possibly TRBD1 or TRBD2 (5 bases each). The V gene lost 6 bases and the J gene lost 3 bases, with 17 bases spanning the gap. This CDR3 spans 16 amino acids. The germline CDR1 and CDR2 sequences are LNHDA and SQIVND (reference sequence). CDR3 coding DNA: TGTGCCAGTAGAAACCCCGGGGCGCCGGACACCGGGGAGCTGTTTTTT. This gives the protein CASRNPGAPDTGELFF.

The rearrangement joins TRBV28 to TRBJ1-1; D remains unclear. The germline V gene encodes CDR1 MDHEN and CDR2 SYDVKM. The ends were cut back, 5 bases at V and 1 base at J, with 2 bases in the middle. The CDR3 runs 11 residues. This chain's CDR3 is CASSPNTEAFF. In DNA form, the CDR3 reads TGTGCCAGCAGTCCGAACACTGAAGCTTTCTTT.

The chain uses TRBV28 and TRBJ1-1, with D uncertain. The CDR3 has 12 amino acids. Trimming pared 5 bases from V and 4 bases from J, leaving 8 bases between. The germline CDR1 and CDR2 sequences are MDHEN and SYDVKM. CDR3 coding DNA: TGTGCCAGCAGTGGGTGGAGCACTGAAGCTTTCTTT. Its protein product is CASSGWSTEAFF.

The gene calls are TRBV9 and TRBJ2-3; 7 bases are a match to TRBD2. The V gene end was trimmed by 2 bases and the J gene end by 0 bases; junction bases not matched to a gene: 9. CDR1 is SGDLS and CDR2 is YYNGEE in the germline V gene. The CDR3 contains 17 residues. The CDR3 loop is CASSVALAQASTDTQYF. The CDR3 nucleotides read TGTGCCAGCAGCGTCGCACTAGCGCAAGCTAGCACAGATACGCAGTATTTT.

The chain's CDR3 is CATSRAPASYEQYF. The CDR3 DNA reads TGTGCCACCAGCAGAGCACCAGCCTCCTACGAGCAGTACTTC. The chain carries TRBV15 and TRBJ2-7; D unresolved. The germline V gene has CDR1 LNHNV and CDR2 YYDKDF (reference sequence). Between the trimmed V and J ends, which lost 1 base and 0 bases, there was a span of 7 bases. The CDR3 loop spans 14 amino acids. The variable domain in full, with the rest retrieved from reference TRBV15 and TRBJ2-7, is DAMVIQNPRYQVTQFGKPVTLSCSQTLNHNVMYWYQQKSSQAPKLLFHYYDKDFNNEADTPDNFQSRRPNTSFCFLDIRSPGLGDTAMYLCATSRAPASYEQYFGPGTRLTVT.

The chain links TRBV7-9 to TRBJ2-7; D is unclear. The CDR3 covers 14 residues. Trimming shortened V by 2 bases and J by 9 bases, and 17 bases separated the two germline ends. Germline lookup yields CDR1 SEHNR and CDR2 FQNEAQ (reference sequence). For the CDR3, the DNA is TGTGCCAGCAGCTTATCCGGGTCAGATAGTGGGCAGTACGTC. Its protein product is CASSLSGSDSGQYV.

The gene calls are TRBV6-5 and TRBJ1-6; D may be TRBD1 (6 bases). Germline CDR1 is MNHEY and CDR2 is SVGAGI. The CDR3 has 14 amino acids. V was clipped by 7 bases and J by 7 bases, with 14 bases between them. The CDR3 DNA is TGTGCCAGCACAAAAAGGGGGTGGAATTCACCCCTCCACTTT. Translating gives CASTKRGWNSPLHF.